These 21 T cell receptor beta chains originate from one sample sequenced in a study of cytomegalovirus exposure and HLA in healthy donors. The PCR employed 60 Vbeta primers together with 13 Jbeta primers. This table comes from immunoSEQ multiplex PCR, and its TCRdb copy is limited to in-frame clones, with some not included. The sample records fewer than 65,000 clones, almost 75% being singletons. Sequenced input: PBMCs. Receptors were obtained from a man aged 45 to 65 in good health and CMV-seronegative.

This clone was detected a few times. The V and J genes are TRBV30 and TRBJ1-3; tentative D call: TRBD1 (5 bases). Per the germline V gene, CDR1 is GTSNPN and CDR2 is SVGIG (reference sequence). The CDR3 consists of 15 residues. The germline V and J ends were trimmed by 4 bases and 2 bases, with 15 bases remaining between them. The CDR3 sequence: CAWNPPPGTGNTIYF. The DNA of the CDR3 is TGTGCCTGGAATCCTCCCCCAGGGACTGGAAACACCATATATTTT.

This clone is medium-sized within its sample. The chain couples TRBV7-9 to TRBJ2-5, with 9 bases identical to TRBD2. CDR3 length equals 18 residues. V gave up 5 bases and J gave up 0 bases; unmatched junction bases: 13. Germline V gene lookup returns CDR1 SEHNR and CDR2 FQNEAQ (reference sequence). The CDR3 spells CASSPPGGGDLYQETQYF. In DNA, the CDR3 is TGTGCCAGCAGCCCCCCGGGCGGGGGGGATCTGTACCAAGAGACCCAGTACTTC.

The chain employs TRBV7-8 and TRBJ2-5, with D maybe TRBD2 (6 bases). Germline V CDR1 and CDR2: SGHVS, FQNEAQ. The CDR3 sequence is 14 residues long. V was trimmed by 4 bases and J by 5 bases, leaving 14 bases between them. CDR3 bases: TGTGCCAGCAGCTCGGGACTGCCGGGGGAGACCCAGTACTTC. Residues: CASSSGLPGETQYF.

The chain is built from TRBV2 and TRBJ2-1; D possibly corresponds to TRBD2 (6 bases). Germline V lookup: CDR1 SNHLY, CDR2 FYNNEI. V was shortened by 2 bases and J by 9 bases, with 17 bases between the two germline ends. This CDR3 is 15 amino acids long. The CDR3: CASSEMSGGSGEQFF. The CDR3 bases are TGTGCCAGCAGTGAAATGTCAGGAGGGTCGGGTGAGCAGTTCTTC.

This rearrangement joins TRBV6-5 to TRBJ1-3, with D possibly matching TRBD1 (6 bases). This CDR3 has 16 amino acids. The germline V gene encodes CDR1 MNHEY and CDR2 SVGAGI. V shed 4 bases and J shed 1 base, with 14 bases lying between them. CDR3 amino acids: CASSSENRDSGNTIYF. In DNA form, the CDR3 reads TGTGCCAGCAGTTCGGAAAACAGGGATTCTGGAAACACCATATATTTT.

The genes are TRBV19 and TRBJ1-1; D unclear. V dropped 3 bases and J dropped 2 bases, with 16 bases sitting between them. This CDR3 contains 16 residues. CDR1 LNHDA and CDR2 SQIVND come from the germline V gene (reference sequence). CDR3 bases: TGTGCCAGTAGTATGAGGGTCACAAACTTAAACACTGAAGCTTTCTTT. Protein product: CASSMRVTNLNTEAFF.

This chain joins TRBV6-5 and TRBJ1-1; 8 nucleotides align to TRBD1. The length of the CDR3 is 12 residues. CDR1 is MNHEY and CDR2 is SVGAGI in the germline V gene. V dropped 6 bases and J dropped 5; count of bases not matched to a gene: 2. CDR3 sequence: CASRTGATEAFF. The CDR3 region has the DNA TGTGCCAGCAGGACAGGGGCGACTGAAGCTTTCTTT.

The rearrangement joins TRBV7-2 to TRBJ2-1; 8 nucleotides align to TRBD2. With 4 bases clipped from V and 7 bases from J, the junction kept 9 bases outside the gene matches. The CDR3 consists of 15 residues. Per germline, CDR1 SGHTA and CDR2 FQGNSA. The CDR3 nucleotides read TGTGCCAGCAGCTCAGGCCACGGGGGGGGAAATGAGCAGTTCTTC. Its translation: CASSSGHGGGNEQFF.

This clone has only one observation. The chain employs TRBV28 and TRBJ2-5; D unclear. Trimming took 5 bases from V and 5 from J, leaving 18 bases between them. This CDR3 is 15 amino acids long. The germline V gene has CDR1 MDHEN and CDR2 SYDVKM. The CDR3 here is CASSPLSKIAETQYF. CDR3 sequence (DNA): TGTGCCAGCAGTCCCCTCTCTAAAATCGCGGAGACCCAGTACTTC.

The rearrangement joins TRBV6-1 to TRBJ2-7, with D possibly matching TRBD1 (5 bases). The germline CDR1 and CDR2 sequences are MNHNS and SASEGT. V was shortened by 6 bases and J by 4 bases, with 10 bases between the two germline ends. This CDR3 region has 12 residues. CDR3 in amino acids: CASSRELYEQYF. In DNA, the CDR3 is TGTGCCAGCAGCAGGGAACTTTACGAGCAGTACTTC.

This clone was observed once. The V and J genes are TRBV5-1 and TRBJ2-3; TRBD2 matches at 9 bases. V dropped 2 bases and J dropped 3; count of bases not matched to a gene: 7. Germline lookup yields CDR1 SGHRS and CDR2 YFSETQ. The CDR3 totals 16 residues. Written as DNA, the CDR3 is TGCGCCAGCAGCTTAGGCGGGGGGGCGGCGACAGATACGCAGTATTTT. Protein product: CASSLGGGAATDTQYF.

The gene calls are TRBV5-4 and TRBJ2-2, with 7 bases identical to TRBD2. The CDR3 has 18 amino acids. Germline-derived CDR1 and CDR2 are SGHNT and YYREEE (reference sequence). Trimming removed 4 bases from V and 0 bases from J; junction bases left unmatched: 12. CDR3 bases: TGTGCCAGCAGCCCCCTGCCGGGGGGAGCCCCGAACACCGGGGAGCTGTTTTTT. This sequence encodes CASSPLPGGAPNTGELFF.

V and J are TRBV7-9 and TRBJ1-5; no definite D call. The V gene's germline CDR1 is SEHNR and CDR2 FQNEAQ (reference sequence). V gave up 4 bases and J gave up 6 bases, with 19 bases separating them. The CDR3 spans 16 residues. CDR3 sequence: CASSSIGSPGSQPQHF. DNA of the CDR3: TGTGCCAGCAGCTCCATAGGCTCCCCGGGGAGTCAGCCCCAGCATTTT.

The V and J genes are TRBV27 and TRBJ1-2; the D gene is possibly TRBD1 (6 bases). CDR1 is MNHEY and CDR2 is SMNVEV in the germline V gene (reference sequence). This CDR3 is 14 amino acids long. Trimming pared 2 bases from V and 3 bases from J, leaving 10 bases between. The CDR3 DNA reads as TGTGCCAGCAGTTTAGAGGGGGGGTACTATGGCTACACCTTC. Its protein product is CASSLEGGYYGYTF.

The CDR3 region is CASSPQPLAAHEQFF. The DNA for the CDR3 is TGTGCCAGCAGCCCACAACCCCTAGCCGCGCATGAGCAGTTCTTC. The chain carries TRBV5-5 and TRBJ2-1, with D possibly being TRBD2 (5 bases). CDR1 SGHKS and CDR2 YYEKEE come from the germline V gene (reference sequence). The V end was cut by 4 bases, the J end by 8 bases, with 19 bases between. The CDR3 spans 15 residues.

This clone was recorded once. The CDR3 DNA is TGTGCCAGCAGTGTCCTTTACGAGCGGTACTTC. Translated, it gives CASSVLYERYF. This chain links TRBV2 with TRBJ2-5; D gene unclear. The length of the CDR3 is 11 residues. V dropped 4 bases and J dropped 13 bases, with 13 bases sitting between them. Germline V gene lookup returns CDR1 SNHLY and CDR2 FYNNEI.

The rearrangement uses TRBV11-2 and TRBJ2-7; 8 positions match TRBD1. CDR3 length: 17 residues. Germline CDR1 SGHAT, CDR2 FQNNGV. The junction had 14 bases not matched to a gene; V was cut back by 5 bases and J by 2 bases. The CDR3, as DNA: TGTGCCAGCAGCACCGCCAGGACAGGGATCCTAACCTACGAGCAGTACTTC. The encoded protein is CASSTARTGILTYEQYF.

The chain recombines TRBV25-1 with TRBJ1-3, with D maybe TRBD1 (6 bases). Germline CDR1 reads MGHDK; CDR2 reads SYGVNS. V shed 9 bases and J shed 4 bases, with 19 bases lying between them. The CDR3 is 15 residues long. This CDR3 is CARTTGHLFGNTIYF. The DNA of the CDR3 is TGTGCCAGAACTACGGGACACTTATTCGGAAACACCATATATTTT.

This clone has only a few counts. As DNA, the CDR3 is TGCGCCAGCAGCTTGGGACAGGGAGAGGCTGAAAAACTGTTTTTT. Its protein is CASSLGQGEAEKLFF. This chain uses TRBV5-1 with TRBJ1-4, with 7 bases identical to TRBD1. Germline-derived CDR1 and CDR2 are SGHRS and YFSETQ. The CDR3 runs to 15 residues. V lost 0 bases, J lost 7 bases, and 6 bases stayed unmatched. Looking up the rest from reference TRBV5-1 and TRBJ1-4 gives the full variable domain: KAGVTQTPRYLIKTRGQQVTLSCSPISGHRSVSWYQQTPGQGLQFLFEYFSETQRNKGNFPGRFSGRQFSNSRSEMNVSTLELGDSALYLCASSLGQGEAEKLFFGSGTQLSVL.

The chain uses TRBV5-1 and TRBJ2-7, with TRBD2 matching 7 bases. Germline assignment: CDR1 SGHRS and CDR2 YFSETQ. The CDR3 is made up of 14 amino acids. V lost 8 bases and J lost 2; bases outside the gene matches: 10. In DNA, the CDR3 is TGCGCCAGTAGGATGGAGCGGGGAACCTACGAGCAGTACTTC. Translated, it gives CASRMERGTYEQYF.

This clone appeared a single time. This chain links TRBV7-6 with TRBJ2-1; 10 bases map to TRBD2. With 0 bases clipped from V and 16 bases from J, the junction kept 9 bases outside the gene matches. CDR1 and CDR2 from the germline V gene are SGHVS and FNYEAQ. The CDR3 contains 14 residues. This CDR3 reads CASSLAGGSGGHFF. The CDR3 bases are TGTGCCAGCAGCTTAGCGGGTGGTAGCGGGGGGCATTTCTTC. Supplemented by reference TRBV7-6 and TRBJ2-1, the full variable domain reads GAGVSQSPRYKVTKRGQDVALRCDPISGHVSLYWYRQALGQGPEFLTYFNYEAQQDKSGLPNDRFSAERPEGSISTLTIQRTEQRDSAMYRCASSLAGGSGGHFFGPGTRLTVL.